The 21 T cell receptor beta chains reported below all come from one sample, sequenced in a study of glioma-infiltrating T cells. Amplification of TCR alpha and beta CDR3 regions from RNA used iRepertoire nested multiplex PCR. TCRdb ran MiXCR on the multiplex PCR reads and lists one entry per CDR3 protein. Of 100,000 to 150,000 distinct CDR3 sequences detected, approximately 26% appear once; the ten largest clones hold 25% to 30%. The sample was glioma tissue, nonneoplastic brain tissue, or PBMCs (not recorded which). The source of these receptors is a human donor with low-grade glioma or glioblastoma, undergoing nonglioma brain surgery, or in good health (not recorded which).

This clonotype was counted a few times. The chain is built from TRBV2 and TRBJ2-3; 7 bases fit TRBD2. Germline V CDR1 and CDR2: SNHLY, FYNNEI. This CDR3 is 16 amino acids long. Trimming removed 1 base from V and 2 bases from J; junction bases left unmatched: 6. The CDR3 DNA follows: TGTGCCAGCAGTGAAGAGCTAGCGGTAATCACAGATACGCAGTATTTT. Its translation: CASSEELAVITDTQYF.

The chain uses TRBV29-1 and TRBJ1-1; 9 bases fit TRBD1. The germline gives CDR1 SQVTM, CDR2 ANQGSEA. The CDR3 totals 13 residues. With 4 bases clipped from V and 6 bases from J, the junction kept 6 bases outside the gene matches. As DNA, the CDR3 is TGCAGCGTTGTAGGACAGGGGAGGTCTGAAGCTTTCTTT. Encoded protein: CSVVGQGRSEAFF. Full variable domain (remainder filled in from reference TRBV29-1 and TRBJ1-1): SAVISQKPSRDICQRGTSLTIQCQVDSQVTMMFWYRQQPGQSLTLIATANQGSEATYESGFVIDKFPISRPNLTFSTLTVSNMSPEDSSIYLCSVVGQGRSEAFFGQGTRLTVV.

The V gene is TRBV11-2, the J gene TRBJ2-4, with D tentatively TRBD1 (6 bases). Germline assignment: CDR1 SGHAT and CDR2 FQNNGV. CDR3 size: 16 residues. V shed 4 bases and J shed 0 bases, with 13 bases lying between them. The CDR3 spells CASSSQGDLAKNIQYF. DNA for the CDR3: TGTGCCAGCAGCTCACAGGGAGATCTAGCCAAAAACATTCAGTACTTC.

This clonotype appeared a single time. V is TRBV14 and J is TRBJ2-5; D tentatively fits TRBD1 or TRBD2 (6 bases each). This CDR3 spans 16 amino acids. V was pared by 5 bases and J by 2 bases, with 18 bases between. The germline CDR1 and CDR2 sequences are SGHDN and FVKESK. The CDR3 DNA reads as TGTGCCAGCAGCATTCCCGGGTGGAGGGGGCAAGAGACCCAGTACTTC. Amino acids: CASSIPGWRGQETQYF.

J is TRBJ1-3 and V is TRBV25-1; D gene uncertain. Germline V gene sequence: CDR1 MGHDK, CDR2 SYGVNS. Between the trimmed V and J ends, which lost 5 bases and 6 bases, there was a span of 5 bases. The CDR3 has 11 amino acids. The CDR3 reads CASSSANTIYF. The CDR3 DNA reads TGTGCCAGCAGTTCGGCAAACACCATATATTTT.

This clonotype was observed a few times. The V gene is TRBV5-4, the J gene TRBJ1-1, with D maybe TRBD1 (5 bases). The CDR3 extends over 14 amino acids. The germline CDR1 and CDR2 sequences are SGHNT and YYREEE (reference sequence). Trimming removed 4 bases from V and 1 base from J, with 11 bases in between. The CDR3 region is CASSPTGWNTEAFF. The CDR3 nucleotides read TGTGCCAGCAGCCCTACAGGTTGGAACACTGAAGCTTTCTTT.

The chain combines TRBV6-1 with TRBJ2-2; the D gene could be TRBD1 or TRBD2 (6 bases each). Trimming stripped 5 bases from V and 5 bases from J, with 15 bases between. In germline, CDR1 is MNHNS, CDR2 SASEGT. The CDR3 contains 15 residues. The CDR3, as DNA: TGTGCCAGCAGTTACGCGGGGACACAGACCGGGGAGCTGTTTTTT. Translating gives CASSYAGTQTGELFF.

As for this clonotype: The junction differs from germline at one of its ends, possibly a read error. This chain joins TRBV7-2 and TRBJ1-3, with D unresolved. The germline gives CDR1 SGHTA, CDR2 FQGNSA. CDR3 length equals 17 residues. The CDR3 region is CASSVAPSDYSGNTIYF. DNA for the CDR3: TGTGCCAGCAGCGTAGCTCCTTCGGACTACTCTGGAAACACCATATATTTT.

This clonotype came up many times. The J gene is TRBJ2-7, the V gene TRBV6-2 or TRBV6-3, with D perhaps matching TRBD2 (5 bases). Germline loops: CDR1 MNHEY, CDR2 SVGEGT. The CDR3 runs to 16 residues. Trimming cost V 1 base and J 0 bases, with 13 bases left between them. CDR3 sequence: CASSYLAGGTSYEQYV. The CDR3 DNA sequence: TGTGCCAGCAGTTACTTGGCAGGAGGTACCTCCTACGAGCAGTACGTC.

The rearrangement links TRBV11-3 to TRBJ2-3; no reliable D call. Germline CDR1 SGHNT, CDR2 YENEEA. Trimming stripped 8 bases from V and 2 bases from J, with 11 bases between. There are 13 residues in the CDR3. DNA of the CDR3: TGTGCCAGCGGCTCCTCCCCCACAGATACGCAGTATTTT. Protein: CASGSSPTDTQYF.

This clonotype turned up a few times. The chain employs TRBV14 and TRBJ2-1, with D unresolved. The length of the CDR3 is 13 residues. V shed 0 bases and J shed 4 bases, with 4 bases lying between them. Looked up from germline, CDR1 is SGHDN and CDR2 is FVKESK. The CDR3 sequence is CASSQELYNEQFF. The CDR3 DNA reads TGTGCCAGCAGCCAAGAACTGTACAATGAGCAGTTCTTC.

The V and J genes are TRBV7-9 and TRBJ2-5; D ambiguous. CDR1 is SEHNR, CDR2 FQNEAQ, per germline (reference sequence). This CDR3 is built from 14 residues. The ends were cut back, 3 bases at V and 5 bases at J, with 13 bases in the middle. CDR3 coding DNA: TGTGCCAGCAGCTTCGTCCCAAATCCGGAGACCCAGTACTTC. The encoded protein is CASSFVPNPETQYF.

The chain recombines TRBV7-3 with TRBJ2-5; the D gene is possibly TRBD2 (6 bases). The CDR3 spans 14 residues. V was trimmed by 5 bases and J by 2 bases, leaving 12 bases between them. Germline V gene lookup returns CDR1 SGHTA and CDR2 FQGTGA. CDR3 in amino acids: CASSTRRGQETQYF. The CDR3 nucleotides are TGTGCCAGCAGCACCCGGAGGGGACAAGAGACCCAGTACTTC.

The chain carries TRBV6-2 or TRBV6-3 and TRBJ2-7; TRBD1 matches 9 bases. The CDR3 sequence is 15 residues long. Germline values: CDR1 MNHEY, CDR2 SVGEGT. Unmatched junction bases numbered 5, after V lost 5 bases and J lost 0 bases. Written as DNA, the CDR3 is TGTGCCAGCAGTACCGGGACAGGGAGCTCCTACGAGCAGTACGTC. Residues: CASSTGTGSSYEQYV.

This sequence joins TRBV6-2 or TRBV6-3 and TRBJ2-3, with TRBD1 matching 7 bases. This CDR3 is 16 amino acids long. J was trimmed by 2 bases and V by 6 bases; bases with no gene match: 11. Germline V gives CDR1 MNHEY, CDR2 SVGEGT. The DNA for the CDR3 is TGTGCCAGCAGCCCGCGGACAGGCGCCTTCACAGATACGCAGTATTTT. Protein: CASSPRTGAFTDTQYF.

The chain employs TRBV11-3 and TRBJ2-7; no clear D. In germline, CDR1 is SGHNT, CDR2 YENEEA. The CDR3 contains 12 residues. Trimming removed 5 bases at V and 2 bases at J, with 7 bases between. The CDR3: CASSPQPYEQYV. For the CDR3, the DNA is TGTGCCAGCAGCCCACAGCCCTACGAGCAGTACGTC.

With regard to this clonotype: Relative to the germline gene, one junction end is altered; a read error may explain this. The chain is built from TRBV25-1 and TRBJ1-6; tentative D call: TRBD1 (5 bases). The CDR3 totals 15 residues. Germline-derived CDR1 and CDR2 are MGHDK and SYGVNS. CDR3 nucleotide sequence: TGTGCCAGCGGTGACCCCCGCGGGGCTAATTCACCCCTCCACTTT. It codes for CASGDPRGANSPLHF.

For the CDR3, the DNA is TGTGCCAGCTCACCATCTGCGACAGGGGGAAACACCATATATTTT. Protein product: CASSPSATGGNTIYF. V and J are TRBV18 and TRBJ1-3; TRBD1 aligns across 7 bases. Germline V CDR1 and CDR2: KGHSH, LQKENI. The CDR3 spans 15 residues. J gave up 4 bases and V 2 bases, and 5 bases lay outside the gene matches.

J is TRBJ2-3 and V is TRBV7-3, with 8 bases lining up with TRBD2. The germline V gene encodes CDR1 SGHTA and CDR2 FQGTGA. The CDR3 runs to 16 residues. V gave up 5 bases and J gave up 4 bases; unmatched junction bases: 11. This CDR3 reads CASSNPQRGRADTQYF. CDR3 sequence (DNA): TGTGCCAGCAGCAATCCACAGCGGGGGAGGGCAGATACGCAGTATTTT.

This chain joins TRBV28 and TRBJ1-2, with TRBD1 identical over 8 bases. Germline CDR1 MDHEN, CDR2 SYDVKM. The CDR3 contains 13 residues. V shed 4 bases, J shed 4 bases, and the junction held 2 bases outside the gene matches. CDR3 in amino acids: CASSWGQAYGYTF. Written as DNA, the CDR3 is TGTGCCAGCAGTTGGGGACAGGCCTATGGCTACACCTTC.

This clonotype was seen at least ten times. The chain recombines TRBV27 with TRBJ2-5, with 8 bases aligning to TRBD1. In germline, CDR1 is MNHEY, CDR2 SMNVEV (reference sequence). CDR3 length: 15 amino acids. The V and J ends lost 5 bases and 4 bases, in that order; junction bases with no gene match: 9. The CDR3 spells CASSRGTGGVETQYF. The CDR3 region has the DNA TGTGCCAGCAGTCGCGGGACAGGAGGGGTAGAGACCCAGTACTTC.